This T cell receptor beta chain was identified in a study of shared clonotypes between healthy human individuals. Some clones are missing from TCRdb's copy, which holds only in-frame ones; the method was immunoSEQ multiplex PCR. The table lists about 1,800,000 clones, approximately 94% of them singletons. Study-wide findings and caveats: Naive subsets typically showed greater estimated richness than memory subsets. Against clonotypes common to all four donors, non-shared ones had lower generation probabilities.

CD8 cells regarded as naive lacked CD45RO, were positively chosen for CCR7, and omitted terminally differentiated effector memory CD45RA+ cells. About this clone: Its specificity is unknown.

The V gene's germline CDR1 is PRHDT and CDR2 FYEKMQ (reference sequence). The CDR3 is made up of 13 amino acids. V gave up 8 bases and J gave up 1 base, with 11 bases separating them. This clonotype was sampled from a man aged 18 to 30 in good health. The V gene is TRBV13, the J gene TRBJ1-1, with D uncertain. Sequenced: naive CD8+ T cells sorted from blood. The CDR3 loop reads CASFLRGNTEAFF. CDR3 nucleotides: TGTGCCAGCTTCTTACGAGGGAACACTGAAGCTTTCTTT.